This record concerns one T cell receptor (beta chain) sequence. Per germline, CDR1 SGHRS and CDR2 YFSETQ. The CDR3 is 15 residues long. After removal of 4 bases from V and 8 bases from J, the junction contained 3 bases not matched to a gene. The source of the sample is a study of blood T cell repertoires in COVID-19. Overall study context: Nucleic acid was either cDNA or gDNA, and it came from T cells, B-cell-depleted T cells, or PBMCs.

Study processing details: Estimates of nucleated cell counts were drawn from the amplification of reference gene primers. Generated by immunoSEQ multiplex PCR, the TCRdb table keeps only in-frame clones and is missing some. The V and J calls and clone size come from that table; D and trimming were worked out from the DNA. The table shows approximately 210,000 clones, with 81% occurring only once. The receptor was isolated from a woman aged 45 to 65 with acute COVID-19. Sequenced material: PBMCs or T cells enriched from blood (not recorded which). V and J are TRBV5-1 and TRBJ2-1; 16 bases fit TRBD2. The CDR3: CASSLGLAGGDEQFF. Here the CDR3 DNA reads TGCGCCAGCAGCCTGGGACTAGCGGGAGGGGATGAGCAGTTCTTC.